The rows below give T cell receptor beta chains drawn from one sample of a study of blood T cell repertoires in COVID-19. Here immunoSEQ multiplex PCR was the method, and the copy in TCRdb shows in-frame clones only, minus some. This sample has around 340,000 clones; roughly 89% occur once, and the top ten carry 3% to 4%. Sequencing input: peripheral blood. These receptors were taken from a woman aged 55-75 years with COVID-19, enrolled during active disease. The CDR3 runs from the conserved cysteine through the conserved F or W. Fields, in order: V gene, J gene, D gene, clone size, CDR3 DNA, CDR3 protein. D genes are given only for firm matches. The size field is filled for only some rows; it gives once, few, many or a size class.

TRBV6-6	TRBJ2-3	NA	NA	TGTGCCAGCAGTTATGAGGGAGGCCGAGCATTAAATACGCAGTATTTT	CASSYEGGRALNTQYF
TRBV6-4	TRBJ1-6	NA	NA	TGTGCCAGCAGTGACGACAGGTATTCACCCCTCCACTTT	CASSDDRYSPLHF
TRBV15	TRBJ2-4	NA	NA	TGTGCCACCAGCCAGGGGTTAGCCAAAAACATTCAGTACTTC	CATSQGLAKNIQYF
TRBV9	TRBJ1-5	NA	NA	TGTGCCAGCAGCGCTGGGACTACCACTGATCAGCCCCAGCATTTT	CASSAGTTTDQPQHF
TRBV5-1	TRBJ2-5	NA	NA	TGCGCCAGCAGCTACACCCAAGAGACCCAGTACTTC	CASSYTQETQYF
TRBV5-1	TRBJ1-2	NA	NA	TGCGCCAGCAGCTTCGACAGACCCCAGGGATCCAACTATGGCTACACCTTC	CASSFDRPQGSNYGYTF
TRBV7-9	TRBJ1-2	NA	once	TGTGCCAGCAGCAACCAGGGGTTTGAGGGAAACTATGGCTACACCTTC	CASSNQGFEGNYGYTF
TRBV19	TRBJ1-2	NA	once	TGTGCCAGTAGTATCGCAGCGGGGTCTCGACGCTATGGCTACACCTTC	CASSIAAGSRRYGYTF
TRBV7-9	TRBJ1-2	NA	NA	TGTGCCAGCAGCCTACAGGTCTCTAACTATGGCTACACCTTC	CASSLQVSNYGYTF
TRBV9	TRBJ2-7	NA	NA	TGTGCCAGCAGCTTAGGGTCCGGGGGCTCCTACGAGCAGTACTTC	CASSLGSGGSYEQYF
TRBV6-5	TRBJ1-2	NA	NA	TGTGCCAGCAGCCAGAGGAGGGATGGCTACACCTTC	CASSQRRDGYTF
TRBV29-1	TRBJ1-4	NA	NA	TGCAGCGTCCGGGAGGAAAAACTGTTTTTT	CSVREEKLFF
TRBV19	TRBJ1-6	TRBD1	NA	TGTGCCAGTAGTATCGAGGGCAGGGGGACCCTCTCCTATAATTCACCCCTCCACTTT	CASSIEGRGTLSYNSPLHF